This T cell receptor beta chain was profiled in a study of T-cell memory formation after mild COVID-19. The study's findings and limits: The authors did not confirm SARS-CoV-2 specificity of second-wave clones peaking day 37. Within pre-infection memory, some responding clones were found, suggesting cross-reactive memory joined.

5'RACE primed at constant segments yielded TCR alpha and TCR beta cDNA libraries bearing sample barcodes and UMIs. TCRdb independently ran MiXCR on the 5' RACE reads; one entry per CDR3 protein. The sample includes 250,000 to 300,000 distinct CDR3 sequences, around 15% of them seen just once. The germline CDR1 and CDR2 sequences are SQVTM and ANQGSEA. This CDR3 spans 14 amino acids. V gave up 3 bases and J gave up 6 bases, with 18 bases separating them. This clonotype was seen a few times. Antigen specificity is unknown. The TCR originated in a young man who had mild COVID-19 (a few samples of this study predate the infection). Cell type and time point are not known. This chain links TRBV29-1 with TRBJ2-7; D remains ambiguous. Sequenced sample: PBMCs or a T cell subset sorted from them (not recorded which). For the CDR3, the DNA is TGCAGCGTTGATGGACCGTCCGAGTCTGGCGAGCAGTACTTC. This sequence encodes CSVDGPSESGEQYF.